This TCR beta chain came from a study of radiotherapy plus CTLA-4 blockade in lung cancer. The data were produced by immunoSEQ multiplex PCR, yet TCRdb's version contains in-frame clones alone and is incomplete. The table includes roughly 54,000 clones, roughly 80% detected once. Germline lookup yields CDR1 KGHSH and CDR2 LQKENI. The CDR3 consists of 19 residues. After removal of 4 bases from V and 0 bases from J, the junction contained 9 bases not matched to a gene. The TCR was taken from a human donor with non-small cell lung cancer who had a partial response to radiotherapy plus ipilimumab. Sequences were derived from peripheral blood, sampled from a patient treated with radiotherapy plus ipilimumab. The rearrangement uses TRBV18 and TRBJ2-6; 10 bases fit TRBD1. The CDR3 here is CASSHSGWTGGSGANVLTF. The DNA for the CDR3 is TGTGCCAGCTCACACTCGGGATGGACAGGGGGCTCTGGGGCCAACGTCCTGACTTTC.